The TCR beta chain described here comes from a study of identical twins. Whole-study findings and limits: Excess sharing by twins proved weaker in beta out-of-frame sequences. Memory repertoires showed no such pattern, whereas abundant cord blood beta clonotypes carried fewer insertions.

With respect to this clonotype: Its antigen is not identified.

There are 13 residues in the CDR3. V was cut by 8 bases and J by 7 bases, with 15 bases left in between. A universal primer site arose from template switching, and cDNA bore unique molecular identifiers. TCRdb reprocessed the 5' RACE reads via MiXCR and lists one record per CDR3 protein. The sample has roughly 690,000 distinct CDR3 sequences; 20% to 25% are singletons. These data are also associated with another study on T cells expressing NK-cell markers. That source adds: Four donors' CD3+CD56-NKG2C+ cells were dominated by the same clonotypes.

J is TRBJ1-5 and V is TRBV12-3 or TRBV12-4; the D is unclear. Sequencing was carried out using PBMCs. The TCR comes from a woman in her late teens or twenties in good health. CDR3 protein: CASGTPGRQPQHF. CDR3 nucleotide sequence: TGTGCCAGCGGAACGCCCGGGCGGCAGCCCCAGCATTTT.